This TCR beta chain is drawn from a study of cytomegalovirus exposure and HLA in healthy donors. Study background: Around 79 million unique TCRs, all from HLA-typed donors, were included in an early release of the data. Study-level results: Donors were assumed by presence/absence analyses to have roughly uniform sequencing depth. About 87% or about 30% of the time was how often most TCR beta V segments were productive, according to an earlier analysis.

PCR was performed using 60 Vbeta and 13 Jbeta primers. Only in-frame clones appear in the TCRdb table, and some are missing; sequencing was by immunoSEQ multiplex PCR. The sample contains around 160,000 clones, 60% to 85% of which appear only once. The CDR3 consists of 14 residues. CDR1 and CDR2 from the germline V gene are LNHNV and YYDKDF (reference sequence). V was cut by 5 bases and J by 3 bases, with 11 bases left in between. Points on this clone: What it binds is unknown.

Sequenced sample: PBMCs. The chain employs TRBV15 and TRBJ2-1; weak D call: TRBD1 (5 bases). This receptor was identified in a male donor in good health and CMV-seropositive. The CDR3 here is CATSGRDSYNEQFF. DNA of the CDR3: TGTGCCACCAGCGGGCGAGACAGCTACAATGAGCAGTTCTTC.